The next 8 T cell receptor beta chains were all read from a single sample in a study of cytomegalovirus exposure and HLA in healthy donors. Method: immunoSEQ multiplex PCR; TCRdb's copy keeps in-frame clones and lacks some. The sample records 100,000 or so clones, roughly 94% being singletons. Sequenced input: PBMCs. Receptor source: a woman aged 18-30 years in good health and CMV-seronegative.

The CDR3 loop is CAIASGRSAYNEQFF. The CDR3 nucleotides are TGTGCCATTGCTAGTGGGCGTAGCGCCTACAATGAGCAGTTCTTC. V and J are TRBV27 and TRBJ2-1, with TRBD2 as a possible D gene (5 bases). V shed 10 bases and J shed 2 bases, with 18 bases lying between them. The CDR3 has 15 residues. Germline values: CDR1 MNHEY, CDR2 SMNVEV (reference sequence).

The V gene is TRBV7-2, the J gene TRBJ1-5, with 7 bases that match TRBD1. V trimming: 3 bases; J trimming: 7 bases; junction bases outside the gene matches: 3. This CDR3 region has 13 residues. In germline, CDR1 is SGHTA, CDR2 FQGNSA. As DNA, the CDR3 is TGTGCCAGCAGCTTGACAGGGCAACAGCCCCAGCATTTT. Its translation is CASSLTGQQPQHF.

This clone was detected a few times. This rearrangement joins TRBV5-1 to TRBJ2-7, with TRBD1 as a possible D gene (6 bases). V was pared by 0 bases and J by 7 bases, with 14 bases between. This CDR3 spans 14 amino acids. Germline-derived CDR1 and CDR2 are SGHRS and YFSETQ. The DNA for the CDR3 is TGCGCCAGCAGCTTGGAGGCAGGGACACGGGAGCAGTACTTC. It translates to CASSLEAGTREQYF.

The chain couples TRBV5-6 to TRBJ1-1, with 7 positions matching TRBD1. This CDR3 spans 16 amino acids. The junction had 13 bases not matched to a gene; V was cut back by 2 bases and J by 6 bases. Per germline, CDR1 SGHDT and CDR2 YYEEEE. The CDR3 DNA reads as TGTGCCAGCAGCTTTCGATTCCCCGTGCAGGGGGCTGAAGCTTTCTTT. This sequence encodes CASSFRFPVQGAEAFF.

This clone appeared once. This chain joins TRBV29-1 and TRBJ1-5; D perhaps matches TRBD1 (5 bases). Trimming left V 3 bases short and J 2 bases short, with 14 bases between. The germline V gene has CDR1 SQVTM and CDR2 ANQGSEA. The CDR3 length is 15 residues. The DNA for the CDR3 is TGCAGCGTTGATGGGGGGAGTGGTGGCAATCAGCCCCAGCATTTT. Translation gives CSVDGGSGGNQPQHF.

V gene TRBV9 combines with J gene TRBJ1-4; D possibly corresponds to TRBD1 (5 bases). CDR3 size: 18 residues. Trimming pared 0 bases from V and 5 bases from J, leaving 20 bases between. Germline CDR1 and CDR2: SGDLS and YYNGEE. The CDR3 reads CASSVGWEGPGLNEKLFF. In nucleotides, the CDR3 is TGTGCCAGCAGCGTAGGCTGGGAGGGGCCAGGGTTAAATGAAAAACTGTTTTTT.

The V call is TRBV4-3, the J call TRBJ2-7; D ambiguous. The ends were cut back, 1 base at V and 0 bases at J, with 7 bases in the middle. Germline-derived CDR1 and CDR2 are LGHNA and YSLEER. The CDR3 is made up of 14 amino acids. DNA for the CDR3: TGCGCCAGCAGCCAAGTCCTTAGCTCCTACGAGCAGTACTTC. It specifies CASSQVLSSYEQYF.

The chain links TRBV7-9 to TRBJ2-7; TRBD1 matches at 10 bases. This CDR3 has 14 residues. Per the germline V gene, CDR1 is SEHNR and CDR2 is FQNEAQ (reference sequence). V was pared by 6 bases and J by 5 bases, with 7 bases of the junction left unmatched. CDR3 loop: CASSSGQGPHEQYF. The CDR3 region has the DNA TGTGCCAGCAGTTCGGGACAGGGGCCCCACGAGCAGTACTTC.